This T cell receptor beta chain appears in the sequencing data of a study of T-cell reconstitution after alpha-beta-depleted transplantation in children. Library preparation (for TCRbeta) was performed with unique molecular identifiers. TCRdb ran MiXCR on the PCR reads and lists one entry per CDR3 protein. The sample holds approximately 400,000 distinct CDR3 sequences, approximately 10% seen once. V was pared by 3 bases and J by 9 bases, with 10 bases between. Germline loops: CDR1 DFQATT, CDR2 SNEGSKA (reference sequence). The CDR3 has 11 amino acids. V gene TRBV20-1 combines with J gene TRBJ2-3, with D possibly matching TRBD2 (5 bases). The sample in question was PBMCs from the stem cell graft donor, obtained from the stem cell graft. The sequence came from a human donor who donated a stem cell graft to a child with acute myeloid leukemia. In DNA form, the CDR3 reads TGCAGTGCTAGGTCAGGAGGCACGCAGTATTTT. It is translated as CSARSGGTQYF.